The 17 T cell receptor beta chains below all came from one sample that was sequenced in a study of low-dose radiotherapy and immunotherapy resistance in tumors. Alpha- and beta-chain coverage of first-strand cDNA came from TRAV- and TRBV-specific primers. TCR amplification involved about 18 PCR cycles with a constant-region primer and V-primer adapter. TCRdb recomputed calls from the reads with MiXCR, one row per CDR3 protein. The sample has over 65,000 distinct CDR3 sequences; 15% to 20% are singletons. Described time point: before trial treatment. Sequencing used PBMCs, obtained before treatment. The receptors were gathered from a male donor with prostate cancer.

This clonotype occurred many times. V gene TRBV4-1 combines with J gene TRBJ2-2, with 16 bases fitting TRBD2. CDR1 is MGHRA and CDR2 is YSYEKL in the germline V gene. V lost 0 bases, J lost 3 bases, and 10 bases stayed unmatched. This CDR3 comprises 21 residues. The chain's CDR3 is CASSQDRGLAGGPKYTGELFF. The CDR3 coding sequence is TGCGCCAGCAGCCAAGATAGGGGACTAGCGGGGGGGCCGAAGTACACCGGGGAGCTGTTTTTT.

This clonotype was counted many times. The rearrangement joins TRBV12-3 or TRBV12-4 to TRBJ1-3; 7 nucleotides line up with TRBD1. V lost 10 bases, J lost 2 bases, and 2 bases stayed unmatched. This CDR3 spans 12 amino acids. Here the CDR3 reads CATDRAGNTIYF. Here the CDR3 DNA reads TGTGCCACCGACAGGGCTGGAAACACCATATATTTT.

V and J are TRBV2 and TRBJ2-7; unclear D gene. V lost 6 bases to trimming and J lost 2 bases, with 14 bases between them. Looked up from germline, CDR1 is SNHLY and CDR2 is FYNNEI. This CDR3 has 14 amino acids. The CDR3 coding sequence is TGTGCCAGCAGCCGTCCCGAAGCCCCCTACGAGCAGTACTTC. Translation: CASSRPEAPYEQYF.

This clonotype was seen repeatedly, ten times or more. The V and J genes are TRBV7-3 and TRBJ1-1; weak D call: TRBD1 (6 bases). Germline-derived CDR1 and CDR2 are SGHTA and FQGTGA. This CDR3 has 15 amino acids. Trimming shortened V by 4 bases and J by 3 bases, and 15 bases separated the two germline ends. The CDR3 nucleotides read TGTGCCAGCAGCTCGGCTGGGGGCGGGTACACTGAAGCTTTCTTT. Its protein product is CASSSAGGGYTEAFF.

This clonotype was found many times. The V and J genes are TRBV11-3 and TRBJ2-2; TRBD1 aligns across 7 bases. From germline, CDR1 is SGHNT and CDR2 YENEEA. The CDR3 consists of 14 residues. Losses at the gene ends were 3 bases for V and 5 bases for J; bases not matched to a gene: 3. The chain's CDR3 is CASSLGQKTGELFF. The CDR3 region has the DNA TGTGCCAGCAGCTTGGGACAGAAGACCGGGGAGCTGTTTTTT.

The J gene is TRBJ2-1, the V gene TRBV7-2, with TRBD2 matching over 12 bases. The CDR3 consists of 15 residues. Germline lookup yields CDR1 SGHTA and CDR2 FQGNSA. The trim removed 5 bases at V and 9 bases at J, leaving 8 bases unmatched. For the CDR3, the DNA is TGTGCCAGCAGCCCCCCTAGCGGGGGGGCCGGTGAGCAGTTCTTC. Amino acid sequence: CASSPPSGGAGEQFF. Drawing the rest from reference TRBV7-2 and TRBJ2-1, the complete variable domain is GAGVSQSPSNKVTEKGKDVELRCDPISGHTALYWYRQSLGQGLEFLIYFQGNSAPDKSGLPSDRFSAERTGGSVSTLTIQRTQQEDSAVYLCASSPPSGGAGEQFFGPGTRLTVL.

In its sample, this clonotype was seen many times. This chain links TRBV15 with TRBJ2-1, with a tentative D call TRBD2 (7 bases). Deletions cut 1 base from V and 10 bases from J, with 17 bases between. Germline CDR1 reads LNHNV; CDR2 reads YYDKDF (reference sequence). This CDR3 spans 15 amino acids. Here the CDR3 reads CATSRAGRGGGEQFF. CDR3 DNA sequence: TGTGCCACCAGCAGAGCGGGTAGGGGGGGTGGAGAGCAGTTCTTC.

The V call is TRBV7-6, the J call TRBJ2-1, with 9 bases matching TRBD2. V shed 2 bases, J shed 5 bases, and the junction held 4 bases outside the gene matches. This CDR3 is built from 15 residues. Germline assignment: CDR1 SGHVS and CDR2 FNYEAQ. The CDR3 region is CASSLPSGVNNEQFF. DNA of the CDR3: TGTGCCAGCAGCTTACCTAGCGGGGTTAACAATGAGCAGTTCTTC.

This clonotype was picked up many times. The chain has TRBV11-2 and TRBJ2-3, with TRBD1 as a possible D gene (5 bases). CDR1 SGHAT and CDR2 FQNNGV come from the germline V gene. The CDR3 has 14 amino acids. Between the trimmed V and J ends, which lost 0 bases and 5 bases, there was a span of 9 bases. DNA of the CDR3: TGTGCCAGCAGCTTAGATCAGGGTATAGATACGCAGTATTTT. Translated: CASSLDQGIDTQYF.

This clonotype appeared many times. The chain uses TRBV10-2 and TRBJ2-3; D is unresolved. Trimming stripped 4 bases from V and 3 bases from J, with 8 bases between. Germline assignment: CDR1 WSHSY and CDR2 SAAADI. The CDR3 is 13 amino acids. The CDR3 DNA sequence: TGCGCCAGCAGTGGGCTAGTAACAGATACGCAGTATTTT. This codes for CASSGLVTDTQYF.

The chain uses TRBV10-1 and TRBJ1-1; the D is unclear. CDR1 is WNHNN, CDR2 SYGVQD, per germline (reference sequence). The CDR3 contains 15 residues. Trimming cost V 3 bases and J 1 base, with 12 bases left between them. The chain's CDR3 is CASSDFGQPNTEAFF. The CDR3 DNA follows: TGCGCCAGCAGTGATTTCGGCCAGCCGAACACTGAAGCTTTCTTT.

Ten or more counts support this clonotype. V and J are TRBV29-1 and TRBJ2-7; 8 bases align to TRBD2. Losses at the gene ends were 6 bases for V and 6 bases for J; bases not matched to a gene: 10. The CDR3 sequence is 13 residues long. The germline gives CDR1 SQVTM, CDR2 ANQGSEA. In nucleotides, the CDR3 is TGCAGCGTGCGGGGGGCGCTTAAGGTCGAGCAGTACTTC. It encodes CSVRGALKVEQYF.

This clonotype showed up many times. CDR3 nucleotides: TGCAGCTTCACGGACAACTCCTACGAGCAGTACTTC. Amino acids: CSFTDNSYEQYF. The chain links TRBV29-1 to TRBJ2-7, with TRBD1 as a possible D gene (5 bases). The CDR3 is 12 residues long. V was clipped by 8 bases and J by 0 bases, with 11 bases between them. In germline, CDR1 is SQVTM, CDR2 ANQGSEA.

This clonotype was seen repeatedly, ten times or more. J is TRBJ2-2 and V is TRBV12-3 or TRBV12-4, with D unclear. The CDR3 is 15 amino acids. Trimming took off 0 bases at V and 6 bases at J, with 11 bases between the two ends. DNA of the CDR3: TGTGCCAGCAGTTTAGCCCACGGCCTACCCGGGGAGCTGTTTTTT. It yields the protein CASSLAHGLPGELFF.

Notes on this clonotype: A far more abundant clone sits one base away, making this likely a read error. The J gene is TRBJ2-3, the V gene TRBV5-8; D possibly corresponds to TRBD2 (5 bases). This CDR3 has 17 residues. Between the trimmed V and J ends, which lost 0 bases and 4 bases, there was a span of 18 bases. The germline V gene has CDR1 SGHTS and CDR2 YDEGEE. CDR3 residues: CASSLEPGRISADTQYF. The CDR3 region has the DNA TGTGCCAGCAGCTTGGAACCGGGAAGAATATCAGCAGATACGCAGTATTTT.

The chain joins TRBV4-2 to TRBJ2-3; TRBD1 matches at 9 bases. The V gene end was trimmed by 1 base and the J gene end by 1 base; junction bases not matched to a gene: 6. The CDR3 runs to 17 residues. Germline CDR1 LGHNA, CDR2 YNFKEQ. CDR3: CASSQAGTGYGTDTQYF. CDR3 nucleotides: TGTGCCAGCAGCCAAGCCGGGACAGGGTACGGCACAGATACGCAGTATTTT.

This clonotype was seen many times. J is TRBJ2-7 and V is TRBV7-6; 10 nucleotides align to TRBD1. Trimming took 1 base from V and 2 from J; bases not matched to a gene: 14. Germline V lookup: CDR1 SGHVS, CDR2 FNYEAQ. The CDR3 consists of 19 residues. CDR3 amino acids: CASSLVGGGLGQGTYEQYF. In DNA, the CDR3 is TGTGCCAGCAGCTTAGTAGGAGGTGGATTGGGACAGGGGACCTACGAGCAGTACTTC. The full variable domain, completed using reference TRBV7-6 and TRBJ2-7, is GAGVSQSPRYKVTKRGQDVALRCDPISGHVSLYWYRQALGQGPEFLTYFNYEAQQDKSGLPNDRFSAERPEGSISTLTIQRTEQRDSAMYRCASSLVGGGLGQGTYEQYFGPGTRLTVT.